This T cell receptor beta chain was identified during a study of cytomegalovirus exposure and HLA in healthy donors. Researchers ran the PCR with 60 Vbeta and 13 Jbeta primers. The assay was immunoSEQ multiplex PCR, and TCRdb's table has in-frame clones only and misses some. This sample has 120,000 to 150,000 clones; approximately 80% occur once, and the top ten carry around 2%. This clone was detected a few times. The CDR3 runs 15 residues. Germline V gene data show CDR1 as LGHNA and CDR2 as YNFKEQ. With 8 bases clipped from V and 6 bases from J, the junction kept 14 bases outside the gene matches. Material: PBMCs. This chain connects TRBV4-2 to TRBJ2-3; 7 bases match TRBD2. The source of this sequence is a woman aged 40 to 50 in good health and CMV-seronegative. CDR3 in DNA: TGTGCCAGCGGAGTCGGGGGGAGGACCGGGGATACGCAGTATTTT. It specifies CASGVGGRTGDTQYF.